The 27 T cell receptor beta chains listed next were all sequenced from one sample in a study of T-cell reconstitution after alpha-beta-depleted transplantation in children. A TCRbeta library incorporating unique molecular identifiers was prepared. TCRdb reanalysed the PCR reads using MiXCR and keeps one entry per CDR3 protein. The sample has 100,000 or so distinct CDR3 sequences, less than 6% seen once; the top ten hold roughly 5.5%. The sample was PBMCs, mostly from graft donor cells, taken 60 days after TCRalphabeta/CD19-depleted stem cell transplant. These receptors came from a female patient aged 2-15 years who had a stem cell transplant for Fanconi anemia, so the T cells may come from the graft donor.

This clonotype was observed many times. Here the CDR3 reads CASSQGSILAGTTYNEQFF. The DNA of the CDR3 is TGCGCCAGCAGCCAAGGAAGTATTCTGGCGGGCACAACCTACAATGAGCAGTTCTTC. The chain is built from TRBV4-1 and TRBJ2-1; weak D call: TRBD2 (5 bases). Deletions cut 1 base from V and 2 bases from J, with 21 bases between. The length of the CDR3 is 19 residues. CDR1 and CDR2 from the germline V gene are MGHRA and YSYEKL.

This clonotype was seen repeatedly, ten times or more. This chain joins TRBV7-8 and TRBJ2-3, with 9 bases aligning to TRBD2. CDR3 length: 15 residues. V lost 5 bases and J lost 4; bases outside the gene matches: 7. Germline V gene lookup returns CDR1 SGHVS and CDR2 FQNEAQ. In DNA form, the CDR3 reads TGTGCCAGCAGCGAGCAGATAGCGGGGGCAGATACGCAGTATTTT. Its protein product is CASSEQIAGADTQYF.

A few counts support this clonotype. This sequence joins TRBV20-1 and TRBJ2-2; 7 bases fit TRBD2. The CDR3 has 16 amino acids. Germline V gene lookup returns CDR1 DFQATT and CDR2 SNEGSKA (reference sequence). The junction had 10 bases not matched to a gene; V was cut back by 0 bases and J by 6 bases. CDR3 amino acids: CSARDGTGGSAGELFF. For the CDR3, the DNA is TGCAGTGCTAGAGATGGGACGGGAGGTTCTGCCGGGGAGCTGTTTTTT.

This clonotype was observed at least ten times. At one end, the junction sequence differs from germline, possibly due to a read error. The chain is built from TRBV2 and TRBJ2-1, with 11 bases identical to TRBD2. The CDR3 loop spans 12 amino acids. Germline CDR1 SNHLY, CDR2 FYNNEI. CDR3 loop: CASREQVGLADF. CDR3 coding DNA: TGTGCCAGCAGGGAGCAGGTGGGACTAGCGGACTTC.

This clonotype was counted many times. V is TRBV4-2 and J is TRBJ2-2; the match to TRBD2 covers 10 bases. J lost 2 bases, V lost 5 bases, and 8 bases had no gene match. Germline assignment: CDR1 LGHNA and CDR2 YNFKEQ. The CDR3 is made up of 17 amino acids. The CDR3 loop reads CASSKGLATPNTGELFF. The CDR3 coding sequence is TGTGCCAGCAGCAAGGGACTAGCGACGCCAAACACCGGGGAGCTGTTTTTT.

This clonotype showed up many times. The CDR3 spells CSVPAHPGLAGGYPDTQYF. The CDR3 DNA is TGCAGCGTTCCCGCGCACCCGGGACTAGCGGGAGGGTATCCAGATACGCAGTATTTT. The rearrangement joins TRBV29-1 to TRBJ2-3; 16 bases fit TRBD2. The germline gives CDR1 SQVTM, CDR2 ANQGSEA. This CDR3 is 19 amino acids long. J gave up 4 bases and V 5 bases, and 15 bases lay outside the gene matches.

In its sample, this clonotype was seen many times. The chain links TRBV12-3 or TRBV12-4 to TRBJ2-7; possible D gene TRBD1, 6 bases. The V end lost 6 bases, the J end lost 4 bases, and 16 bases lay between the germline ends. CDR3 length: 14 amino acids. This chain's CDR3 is CASSTDRRNYEQYF. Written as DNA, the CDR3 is TGTGCCAGCAGCACTGACAGGCGAAATTACGAGCAGTACTTC.

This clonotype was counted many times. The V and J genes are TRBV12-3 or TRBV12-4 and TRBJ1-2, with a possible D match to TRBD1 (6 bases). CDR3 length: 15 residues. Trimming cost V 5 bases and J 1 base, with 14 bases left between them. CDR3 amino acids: CASSRGTLLNYGYTF. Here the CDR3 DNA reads TGTGCCAGCAGTAGAGGGACACTCCTTAACTATGGCTACACCTTC.

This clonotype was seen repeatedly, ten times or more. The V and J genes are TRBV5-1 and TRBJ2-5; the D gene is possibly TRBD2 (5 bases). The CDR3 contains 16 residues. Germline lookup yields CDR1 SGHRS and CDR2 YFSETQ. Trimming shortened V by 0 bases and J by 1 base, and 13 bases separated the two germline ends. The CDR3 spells CASSLAGYHVQETQYF. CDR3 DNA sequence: TGCGCCAGCAGCTTGGCGGGGTACCATGTCCAAGAGACCCAGTACTTC.

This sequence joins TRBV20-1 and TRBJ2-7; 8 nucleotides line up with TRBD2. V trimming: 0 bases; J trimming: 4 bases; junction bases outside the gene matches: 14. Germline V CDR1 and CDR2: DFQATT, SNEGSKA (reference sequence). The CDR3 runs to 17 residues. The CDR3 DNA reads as TGCAGTGCTAGAGATCGGGGCGGGAGGTCGGATGCTTACGAGCAGTACTTC. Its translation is CSARDRGGRSDAYEQYF.

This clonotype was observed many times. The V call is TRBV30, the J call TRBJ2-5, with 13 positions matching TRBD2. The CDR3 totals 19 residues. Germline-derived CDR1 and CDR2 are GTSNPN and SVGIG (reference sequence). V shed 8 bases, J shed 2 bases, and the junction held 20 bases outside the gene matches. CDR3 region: CAGWLTSGGARELQETQYF. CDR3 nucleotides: TGTGCCGGGTGGCTTACTAGCGGGGGGGCTCGTGAGCTACAAGAGACCCAGTACTTC.

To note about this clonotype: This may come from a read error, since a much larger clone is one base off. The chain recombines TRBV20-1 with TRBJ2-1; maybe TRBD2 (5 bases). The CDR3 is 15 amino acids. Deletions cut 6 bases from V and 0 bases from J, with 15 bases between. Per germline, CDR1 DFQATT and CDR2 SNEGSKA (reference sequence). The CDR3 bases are TGCAGTGCACCTATCGGACTTAACTCCTACAATGAGCAGTTCTTC. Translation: CSAPIGLNSYNEQFF.

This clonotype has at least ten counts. The CDR3 DNA sequence: TGTGCCAGCAGCTTTGAGGGATGGGGATCAGAGACCCAGTACTTC. Protein product: CASSFEGWGSETQYF. This chain joins TRBV7-6 and TRBJ2-5; D might be TRBD2 (5 bases). Trimming removed 3 bases at V and 4 bases at J, with 15 bases between. CDR3 length: 15 residues. Germline V gene lookup returns CDR1 SGHVS and CDR2 FNYEAQ. Combining the CDR3 with reference TRBV7-6 and TRBJ2-5 gives the whole variable domain GAGVSQSPRYKVTKRGQDVALRCDPISGHVSLYWYRQALGQGPEFLTYFNYEAQQDKSGLPNDRFSAERPEGSISTLTIQRTEQRDSAMYRCASSFEGWGSETQYFGPGTRLLVL.

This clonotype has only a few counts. The CDR3 region is CASSIEARDTQYF. DNA of the CDR3: TGTGCCAGTAGTATAGAGGCTAGAGATACGCAGTATTTT. The chain has TRBV19 and TRBJ2-3; D is uncertain. The CDR3 consists of 13 residues. From germline, CDR1 is LNHDA and CDR2 SQIVND (reference sequence). V shed 0 bases and J shed 5 bases, with 6 bases lying between them.

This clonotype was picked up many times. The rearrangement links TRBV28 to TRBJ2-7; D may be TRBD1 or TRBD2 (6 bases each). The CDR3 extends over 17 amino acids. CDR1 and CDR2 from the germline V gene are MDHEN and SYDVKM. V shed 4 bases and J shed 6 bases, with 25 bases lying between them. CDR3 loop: CASSSLIGGRGLVEQYF. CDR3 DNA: TGTGCCAGCAGTTCCCTCATAGGGGGGAGAGGACTTGTCGAGCAGTACTTC.

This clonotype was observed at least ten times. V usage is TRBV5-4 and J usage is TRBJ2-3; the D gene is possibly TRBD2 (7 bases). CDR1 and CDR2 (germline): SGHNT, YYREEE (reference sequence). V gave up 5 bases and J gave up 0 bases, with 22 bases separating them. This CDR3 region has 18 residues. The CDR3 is CASSAGTGGGSSTDTQYF. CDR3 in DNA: TGTGCCAGCAGTGCCGGGACGGGGGGCGGGAGTAGCACAGATACGCAGTATTTT.

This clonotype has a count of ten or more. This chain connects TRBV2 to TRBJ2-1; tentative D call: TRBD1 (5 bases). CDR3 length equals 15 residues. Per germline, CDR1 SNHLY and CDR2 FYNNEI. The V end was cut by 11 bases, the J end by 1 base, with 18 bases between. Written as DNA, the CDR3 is TGTGCCTGTGTAACAGGCAGGGTGTCCTACAATGAGCAGTTCTTC. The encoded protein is CACVTGRVSYNEQFF. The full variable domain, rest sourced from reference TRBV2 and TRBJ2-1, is EPEVTQTPSHQVTQMGQEVILRCVPISNHLYFYWYRQILGQKVEFLVSFYNNEISEKSEIFDDQFSVERPDGSNFTLKIRSTKLEDSAMYFCACVTGRVSYNEQFFGPGTRLTVL.

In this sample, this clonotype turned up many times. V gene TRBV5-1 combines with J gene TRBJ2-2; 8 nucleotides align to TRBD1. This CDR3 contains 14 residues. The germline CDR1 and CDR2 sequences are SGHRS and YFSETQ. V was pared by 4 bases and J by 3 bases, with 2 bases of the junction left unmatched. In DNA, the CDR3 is TGCGCCAGCAGCCCGGGACAGGACACCGGGGAGCTGTTTTTT. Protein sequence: CASSPGQDTGELFF. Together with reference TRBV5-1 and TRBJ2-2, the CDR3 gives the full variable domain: KAGVTQTPRYLIKTRGQQVTLSCSPISGHRSVSWYQQTPGQGLQFLFEYFSETQRNKGNFPGRFSGRQFSNSRSEMNVSTLELGDSALYLCASSPGQDTGELFFGEGSRLTVL.

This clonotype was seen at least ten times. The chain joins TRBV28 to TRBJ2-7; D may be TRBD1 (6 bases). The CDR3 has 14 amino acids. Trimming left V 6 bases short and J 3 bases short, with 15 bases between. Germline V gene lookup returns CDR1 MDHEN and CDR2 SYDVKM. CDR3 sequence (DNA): TGTGCCAGCAGCCCGAACCACAGGGTCTACGAGCAGTACTTC. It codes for CASSPNHRVYEQYF.

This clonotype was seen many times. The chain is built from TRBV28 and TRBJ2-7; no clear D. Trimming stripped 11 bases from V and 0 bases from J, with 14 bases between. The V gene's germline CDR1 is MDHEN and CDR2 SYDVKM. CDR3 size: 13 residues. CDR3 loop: CASLASDSYEQYF. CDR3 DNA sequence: TGTGCCTCCCTCGCGAGCGACTCCTACGAGCAGTACTTC.

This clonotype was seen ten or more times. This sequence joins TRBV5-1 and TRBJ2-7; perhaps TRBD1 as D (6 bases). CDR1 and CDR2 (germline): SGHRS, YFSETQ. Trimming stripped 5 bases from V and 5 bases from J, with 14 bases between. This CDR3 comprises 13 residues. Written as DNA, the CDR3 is TGCGCCAGCAGTTTACAGGGCTATAACGAGCAGTACTTC. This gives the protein CASSLQGYNEQYF.

The CDR3 DNA follows: TGCAGTCTAACAGGGGGCACGTACGAGCAGTACTTC. This encodes CSLTGGTYEQYF. The chain carries TRBV20-1 and TRBJ2-7, with 9 bases aligning to TRBD1. This CDR3 contains 12 residues. V dropped 8 bases and J dropped 4; count of bases not matched to a gene: 6. From germline, CDR1 is DFQATT and CDR2 SNEGSKA (reference sequence).

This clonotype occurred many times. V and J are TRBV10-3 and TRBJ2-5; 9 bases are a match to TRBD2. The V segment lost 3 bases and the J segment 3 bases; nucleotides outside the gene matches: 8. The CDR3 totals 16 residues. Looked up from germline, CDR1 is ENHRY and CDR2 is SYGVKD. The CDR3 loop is CAISEKGASGKETQYF. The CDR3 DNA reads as TGTGCCATCAGTGAAAAGGGGGCTAGCGGGAAAGAGACCCAGTACTTC.

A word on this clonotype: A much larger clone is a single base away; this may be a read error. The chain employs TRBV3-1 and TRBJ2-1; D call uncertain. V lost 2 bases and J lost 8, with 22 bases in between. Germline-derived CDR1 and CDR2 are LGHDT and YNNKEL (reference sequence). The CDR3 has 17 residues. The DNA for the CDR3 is TGTGCCAGCAGCCAACTATATCGGGCTCACCAAGGCGATGAGCAGTTCTTC. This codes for CASSQLYRAHQGDEQFF.

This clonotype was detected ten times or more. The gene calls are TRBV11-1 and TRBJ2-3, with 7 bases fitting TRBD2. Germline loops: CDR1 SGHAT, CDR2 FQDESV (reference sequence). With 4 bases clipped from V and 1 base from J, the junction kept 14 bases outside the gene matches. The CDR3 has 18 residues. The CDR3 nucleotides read TGTGCCAGCAGCTCAGACCAACTAGCGATTCGTGGCACAGATACGCAGTATTTT. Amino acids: CASSSDQLAIRGTDTQYF.

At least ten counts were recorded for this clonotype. This chain's CDR3 is CSASEAYEQYF. The CDR3 DNA reads as TGCAGCGCGAGTGAGGCCTACGAGCAGTACTTC. J is TRBJ2-7 and V is TRBV29-1; no reliable D call. Germline CDR1 reads SQVTM; CDR2 reads ANQGSEA. CDR3 size: 11 residues. Trimming removed 7 bases at V and 2 bases at J, with 9 bases between.

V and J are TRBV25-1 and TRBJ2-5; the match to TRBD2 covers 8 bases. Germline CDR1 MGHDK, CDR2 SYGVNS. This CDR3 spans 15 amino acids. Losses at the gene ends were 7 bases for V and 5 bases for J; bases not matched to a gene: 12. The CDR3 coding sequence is TGTGCCAGCACCAAAGGGGGGGGACTAGGCGAGACCCAGTACTTC. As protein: CASTKGGGLGETQYF.